This T cell receptor (beta chain) was identified during a study of T-cell memory formation after mild COVID-19. This CDR3 has 15 residues. Germline values: CDR1 SGHAT, CDR2 FQNNGV. Trimming shortened V by 7 bases and J by 7 bases, and 17 bases separated the two germline ends. This clonotype was observed a few times. In TCRdb, the 5' RACE reads were re-called with MiXCR into one record per CDR3 protein. The sample lists some 48,000 distinct CDR3 sequences; roughly an eighth were seen once. The source is a man younger than 30 who had mild COVID-19 (a few samples of this study predate the infection). Cell type and time point are not known. The rearrangement uses TRBV11-2 and TRBJ1-6; D might be TRBD1 (6 bases). Specimen: PBMCs or a T cell subset sorted from them (not recorded which). DNA of the CDR3: TGTGCCAGCACCGAGACACAGGGATTGAATTCACCCCTCCACTTT. Amino acids: CASTETQGLNSPLHF.